Sequencing of this T cell receptor beta chain was carried out in a study of CD8+ T cells in alopecia areata. Study details: Patients in the treated group were given tofacitinib by mouth, 5 to 10 mg twice a day.

It was cDNA, reverse transcribed from extracted RNA, that served as the sequencing template. Data came from immunoSEQ multiplex PCR; TCRdb stores just in-frame clones and leaves some out. The data hold roughly 150,000 clones, with 40% to 65% observed a single time. Germline CDR1 reads SEHNR; CDR2 reads FQNEAQ (reference sequence). This CDR3 has 13 amino acids. V lost 5 bases and J lost 8; bases outside the gene matches: 5. The rearrangement links TRBV7-9 to TRBJ1-4; 7 positions agree with TRBD1. The source was CD8+ T cells sorted from blood, collected at week 0. This receptor was taken from a human donor with alopecia areata. Here the CDR3 reads CASSPGGNEKLFF. The CDR3 DNA follows: TGTGCCAGCAGCCCAGGGGGGAACGAAAAACTGTTTTTT.